This entry lists 2 T cell receptor beta chains sequenced from one sample in a study of T cells after yellow fever vaccination. TCRdb reprocessed the 5' RACE reads with MiXCR, giving one entry per CDR3 protein. Of 250,000 or so distinct CDR3 sequences listed, 6% to 8% are singletons. Sequenced material: CD4+ T cells sorted from PBMCs, taken on the day of the yellow fever booster vaccination. The receptors were sampled from a man aged 25 to 40 who received the YFV17D yellow fever vaccine.

This sequence joins TRBV20-1 and TRBJ2-3; maybe TRBD1 (5 bases). The ends were cut back, 5 bases at V and 6 bases at J, with 24 bases in the middle. The CDR3 length is 16 residues. Germline values: CDR1 DFQATT, CDR2 SNEGSKA (reference sequence). The CDR3 is CSAYIPQGPGRDTQYF. DNA for the CDR3: TGCAGTGCTTACATTCCCCAGGGTCCGGGTAGGGATACGCAGTATTTT.

The chain is built from TRBV20-1 and TRBJ2-4, with D uncertain. Germline V CDR1 and CDR2: DFQATT, SNEGSKA (reference sequence). The CDR3 loop spans 16 amino acids. The V end was cut by 8 bases, the J end by 0 bases, with 20 bases between. The CDR3 protein is CSFKSGPTLAKNIQYF. The CDR3 DNA follows: TGCAGTTTCAAGTCTGGCCCCACTCTAGCCAAAAACATTCAGTACTTC.